This TCR beta chain was found in a study of T cell repertoires in cytomegalovirus infection. This clonotype was counted many times. Germline V gene data show CDR1 as MNHEY and CDR2 as SMNVEV (reference sequence). The CDR3 length is 13 residues. The V and J ends lost 3 bases and 2 bases respectively, with 5 bases between them. MiXCR, run by TCRdb on the reads, gives a single entry per CDR3 protein. The table lists some 300,000 distinct CDR3 sequences, roughly a tenth of them singletons. Sequencing was performed on PBMCs. The V gene is TRBV27, the J gene TRBJ1-5, with D uncertain. The sequence came from a human donor in good health (CMV status not recorded). Some clones in this sample may be carry-over from other donors' samples. The CDR3 reads CASSFSGNQPQHF. In DNA form, the CDR3 reads TGTGCCAGCAGTTTCTCAGGCAATCAGCCCCAGCATTTT.